The clone carrying this T cell receptor (beta chain) was counted a few times. Its target is unknown. Generated by immunoSEQ multiplex PCR, the TCRdb table keeps only in-frame clones and is missing some. The data show some 68,000 clones, with 70% to 85% seen just once and around 3.8% held by the top ten. The entry originates in a study of vaccination effects on CD4 cells after COVID-19. Antigen-specific CD4+ T cell clonotypes were called by their expansion after viral peptide-pool culture in ViraFEST. The authors isolated CD4+ T cells after around nine days of culture. Negative nucleocapsid antibody tests before and after vaccination confirmed no previous SARS-CoV-2 infection. Trimming removed 6 bases from V and 1 base from J, with 15 bases in between. The CDR3 runs to 16 residues. Per germline, CDR1 LNHDA and CDR2 SQIVND (reference sequence).

This sequence originates from a human donor who received a COVID-19 vaccine. The sequencing used CD4+ T cells from PBMCs cultured with HCoV-OC43 spike peptides, collected before COVID-19 vaccination. The subset denotes: HCoV-OC43 spike overlapping peptide pool stimulation. This chain links TRBV19 with TRBJ2-2; maybe TRBD1 (6 bases). The CDR3 sequence is CASRDSDLQNTGELFF. The DNA for the CDR3 is TGTGCCAGTAGGGACAGCGACCTACAGAACACCGGGGAGCTGTTTTTT.